These 14 T cell receptor beta chains were all obtained from the same sample, sequenced in a study of spatial heterogeneity in lung cancer. TCRdb re-analysed the 5' RACE reads in MiXCR, keeping a single row per CDR3 protein. This repertoire shows some 120,000 distinct CDR3 sequences, more than 10% found once; its top ten account for around 17%. Specified time point: blood at routine non-recurrence follow-up after resection. Unsorted whole RNA samples from tumor, nontumor lung or frozen PBMC were sequenced. The sample in question was PBMCs, obtained at follow-up. These receptors all stem from a male donor with early-stage non-small cell lung cancer.

The gene calls are TRBV9 and TRBJ1-6; unclear D gene. Per germline, CDR1 SGDLS and CDR2 YYNGEE. V was shortened by 0 bases and J by 10 bases, with 11 bases between the two germline ends. The CDR3 spans 14 residues. The CDR3 DNA sequence: TGTGCCAGCAGCGTAGGGCCAGAGGAATCACCCCTCCACTTT. This translates into CASSVGPEESPLHF.

This clonotype was detected a few times. The chain employs TRBV9 and TRBJ1-2; possible D gene TRBD1, 6 bases. The CDR3 extends over 16 amino acids. Germline lookup yields CDR1 SGDLS and CDR2 YYNGEE. V lost 3 bases and J lost 5, with 20 bases in between. The CDR3 region has the DNA TGTGCCAGCAGCGGCCGGGACAAGGGCCCCCTGTATGGCTACACCTTC. This translates into CASSGRDKGPLYGYTF.

This clonotype was counted a few times. The V gene is TRBV5-5, the J gene TRBJ1-5; no reliable D call. Trimming removed 1 base at V and 7 bases at J, with 9 bases between. The CDR3 extends over 13 amino acids. Germline-derived CDR1 and CDR2 are SGHKS and YYEKEE (reference sequence). CDR3 nucleotides: TGTGCCAGCAGCTTGTTATCCCTCCAGCCCCAGCATTTT. It yields the protein CASSLLSLQPQHF.

This clonotype was counted a few times. This rearrangement joins TRBV27 to TRBJ2-3, with 13 bases lining up with TRBD2. J was trimmed by 0 bases and V by 4 bases; bases with no gene match: 4. Germline V gene data show CDR1 as MNHEY and CDR2 as SMNVEV (reference sequence). The CDR3 is made up of 17 amino acids. CDR3 in amino acids: CASSSVTSGGSTDTQYF. In nucleotides, the CDR3 is TGTGCCAGCAGTTCTGTGACTAGCGGGGGGAGCACAGATACGCAGTATTTT.

In this sample, this clonotype turned up once. One end of the junction fails to match germline, which may point to a read error. This sequence joins TRBV4-1 and TRBJ2-3; 7 positions match TRBD2. Per germline, CDR1 MGHRA and CDR2 YSYEKL. The CDR3 covers 17 residues. This chain's CDR3 is CVSSQEATSFSTDTQYF. The CDR3 bases are TGCGTCAGCAGCCAAGAGGCGACTAGCTTCTCCACAGATACGCAGTATTTT.

This clonotype has just a few counts. The V gene is TRBV2, the J gene TRBJ1-6, with D possibly being TRBD1 (5 bases). V was cut by 2 bases and J by 0 bases, with 11 bases left in between. The CDR3 is made up of 17 amino acids. The germline gives CDR1 SNHLY, CDR2 FYNNEI. The CDR3 coding sequence is TGTGCCAGCAGTGAATTTCGGGGGAGCTCCTATAATTCACCCCTCCACTTT. Its translation is CASSEFRGSSYNSPLHF.

The chain links TRBV7-3 to TRBJ2-1; D possibly corresponds to TRBD2 (6 bases). The germline V gene encodes CDR1 SGHTA and CDR2 FQGTGA. CDR3 length: 15 amino acids. V was shortened by 1 base and J by 6 bases, with 13 bases between the two germline ends. CDR3 region: CASSLMIGGGNEQFF. In DNA, the CDR3 is TGTGCCAGCAGCTTAATGATCGGGGGAGGCAATGAGCAGTTCTTC.

This clonotype showed up many times. The rearrangement links TRBV9 to TRBJ2-7, with 9 bases lining up with TRBD1. V lost 4 bases, J lost 4 bases, and 3 bases stayed unmatched. There are 13 residues in the CDR3. The V gene's germline CDR1 is SGDLS and CDR2 YYNGEE. CDR3 sequence (DNA): TGTGCCAGCAGCCTGACAGGGGGATACGAGCAGTACTTC. As protein: CASSLTGGYEQYF.

This clonotype was seen at least ten times. This sequence joins TRBV7-9 and TRBJ2-3, with D unresolved. There are 13 residues in the CDR3. CDR1 SEHNR and CDR2 FQNEAQ come from the germline V gene (reference sequence). V was trimmed by 6 bases and J by 6 bases, leaving 13 bases between them. CDR3 amino acids: CASSLSGGDTQYF. CDR3 coding DNA: TGTGCCAGCAGTCTAAGTGGCGGCGATACGCAGTATTTT.

A few counts support this clonotype. This chain's CDR3 is CASSYSAGYSEQYF. Here the CDR3 DNA reads TGTGCCAGCAGTTACTCTGCAGGGTATTCCGAGCAGTACTTC. The chain couples TRBV6-2 or TRBV6-3 to TRBJ2-7; weak D call: TRBD1 (5 bases). The CDR3 length is 14 residues. Germline V gene data show CDR1 as MNHEY and CDR2 as SVGEGT. Trimming took off 0 bases at V and 6 bases at J, with 12 bases between the two ends.

This clonotype was seen repeatedly, ten times or more. This sequence joins TRBV24-1 and TRBJ2-5; 7 nucleotides line up with TRBD1. The V segment lost 3 bases and the J segment 7 bases; nucleotides outside the gene matches: 10. Germline loops: CDR1 KGHDR, CDR2 SFDVKD. This CDR3 region has 15 residues. This CDR3 is CATSDGAGTAGTQYF. In DNA form, the CDR3 reads TGTGCCACCAGTGATGGGGCCGGGACAGCAGGGACCCAGTACTTC.

J is TRBJ2-7 and V is TRBV7-2, with TRBD1 matching 11 bases. The length of the CDR3 is 14 residues. Germline assignment: CDR1 SGHTA and CDR2 FQGNSA. Trimming removed 7 bases from V and 6 bases from J; junction bases left unmatched: 8. Written as DNA, the CDR3 is TGTGCCAGCACCTCCGGGACAGGGGGAGGCGAGCAGTACTTC. Encoded protein: CASTSGTGGGEQYF.

This clonotype showed up just a few times. The chain uses TRBV6-1 and TRBJ1-6; D is unresolved. V was clipped by 2 bases and J by 12 bases, with 14 bases between them. Germline values: CDR1 MNHNS, CDR2 SASEGT. This CDR3 has 14 amino acids. The CDR3 region has the DNA TGTGCCAGCAGTGAACTCCCCGGGTTATTACCCCTCCACTTT. This codes for CASSELPGLLPLHF.

This clonotype appeared many times. The chain links TRBV4-3 to TRBJ1-4; no clear D. The V end was cut by 1 base, the J end by 8 bases, with 8 bases between. This CDR3 comprises 13 residues. CDR1 is LGHNA, CDR2 YSLEER, per germline. This CDR3 reads CASSQVFGEKLFF. The CDR3 DNA is TGCGCCAGCAGCCAAGTTTTCGGAGAAAAACTGTTTTTT.